One sample yielded the 11 T cell receptor beta chains listed below, sequenced in a study of identical twins. Each CDR3 protein is one row after TCRdb ran MiXCR on the 5' RACE reads. The table records 690,000 or so distinct CDR3 sequences, around 8.3% of them present only once. These sequences were also reported in another study, on yellow fever vaccine responses in identical twins.

The sequenced sample consisted of PBMCs. The receptor set was obtained from a woman aged 18-30 years in good health.

This clonotype was counted only a few times. The chain joins TRBV7-2 to TRBJ2-5; 7 nucleotides line up with TRBD2. The J segment lost 7 bases and the V segment lost 7 bases, leaving 6 bases of the junction unmatched. CDR1 and CDR2 from the germline V gene are SGHTA and FQGNSA. This CDR3 region has 12 residues. Here the CDR3 DNA reads TGTGCCAGCAACATAGGCGGGGGGACCCAGTACTTC. Translated, it gives CASNIGGGTQYF.

The rearrangement joins TRBV18 to TRBJ2-6; D not certain. V shed 1 base and J shed 0 bases, with 10 bases lying between them. Germline V gene sequence: CDR1 KGHSH, CDR2 LQKENI. This CDR3 comprises 17 residues. This CDR3 is CASSPLFIGSGANVLTF. The CDR3 DNA is TGTGCCAGCTCACCACTATTCATCGGCTCTGGGGCCAACGTCCTGACTTTC.

The chain links TRBV15 to TRBJ2-2; 10 nucleotides agree with TRBD2. The CDR3 has 19 residues. Germline CDR1 reads LNHNV; CDR2 reads YYDKDF (reference sequence). With V trimmed by 4 bases and J by 7 bases, 18 bases remained unmatched. The CDR3 protein is CATSTPKPPAGGLVGELFF. The CDR3 coding sequence is TGTGCCACCAGCACCCCCAAGCCCCCAGCGGGAGGGCTCGTCGGGGAGCTGTTTTTT.

This clonotype was counted at least ten times. This sequence joins TRBV12-3 or TRBV12-4 and TRBJ1-2; D gene uncertain. Trimming cost V 2 bases and J 1 base, with 8 bases left between them. The CDR3 is 14 amino acids. CDR3 sequence (DNA): TGTGCCAGCAGTTTAAGGGCCCGTAACTATGGCTACACCTTC. It is translated as CASSLRARNYGYTF.

This clonotype was seen a handful of times. This chain uses TRBV14 with TRBJ2-6; TRBD1 or TRBD2 may be the D gene (5 bases each). Trimming pared 7 bases from V and 0 bases from J, leaving 19 bases between. Per germline, CDR1 SGHDN and CDR2 FVKESK. The CDR3 consists of 18 residues. CDR3 protein: CASTLTGDPFSGANVLTF. CDR3 DNA: TGTGCCAGCACCCTCACCGGGGACCCTTTCTCTGGGGCCAACGTCCTGACTTTC.

This clonotype was found a few times. This rearrangement joins TRBV13 to TRBJ1-6; tentative D call: TRBD1 (5 bases). Germline loops: CDR1 PRHDT, CDR2 FYEKMQ (reference sequence). The V end lost 1 base, the J end lost 8 bases, and 15 bases lay between the germline ends. The CDR3 is 16 residues long. The chain's CDR3 is CASSLEGRVADSPLHF. CDR3 nucleotides: TGTGCCAGCAGCTTAGAGGGCAGGGTAGCGGATTCACCCCTCCACTTT.

The chain couples TRBV29-1 to TRBJ2-5; D gene uncertain. With 8 bases removed from V and 3 bases from J, the gap between germline ends came to 13 bases. The CDR3 sequence is 12 residues long. The germline CDR1 and CDR2 sequences are SQVTM and ANQGSEA. CDR3 in DNA: TGCAGCCCCTACTTGGCGGAAGAGACCCAGTACTTC. It specifies CSPYLAEETQYF.

This clonotype turned up a few times. This chain connects TRBV10-3 to TRBJ2-5, with 8 positions matching TRBD2. Germline V gives CDR1 ENHRY, CDR2 SYGVKD. J gave up 0 bases and V 3 bases, and 6 bases lay outside the gene matches. CDR3 length equals 16 residues. The CDR3 DNA reads TGTGCCATCAGTGACGAGCGGGGGCAGTACCAAGAGACCCAGTACTTC. Its protein product is CAISDERGQYQETQYF.

This clonotype has only a few counts. The chain joins TRBV27 to TRBJ1-1; D ambiguous. Germline assignment: CDR1 MNHEY and CDR2 SMNVEV (reference sequence). The CDR3 runs to 13 residues. The V gene lost 7 bases and the J gene lost 1 base, with 10 bases spanning the gap. CDR3 bases: TGTGCCAGCAAGAGGCCGTCGAACACTGAAGCTTTCTTT. Translating it yields CASKRPSNTEAFF.

The J gene is TRBJ2-1, the V gene TRBV10-3; D is undetermined. Germline V gene data show CDR1 as ENHRY and CDR2 as SYGVKD. The CDR3 loop spans 11 amino acids. Trimming removed 3 bases from V and 10 bases from J, with 7 bases in between. CDR3 DNA sequence: TGTGCCATCAGTGACCCGAGCGAGCAGTTCTTC. It codes for CAISDPSEQFF.

This clonotype was seen a handful of times. The chain couples TRBV20-1 to TRBJ2-5; TRBD2 matches 7 bases. The CDR3 runs to 14 residues. Germline V gene data show CDR1 as DFQATT and CDR2 as SNEGSKA (reference sequence). Trimming removed 2 bases from V and 2 bases from J; junction bases left unmatched: 5. The CDR3 nucleotides are TGCAGTGCTAGAAAGACTAGCTTACAAGAGACCCAGTACTTC. This sequence encodes CSARKTSLQETQYF.